Listed here are 12 T cell receptor beta chains from one sample, sequenced in a study of T cells in Graves' hyperthyroidism and ophthalmopathy. Researchers took RNA transcripts and amplified the TCR beta CDR3 regions from them. The HTBI set primed first-round TCR CDR3 RT-PCR. TCRdb called the multiplex PCR reads again in MiXCR, with one record for every CDR3 protein. The repertoire consists of 500,000 or so distinct CDR3 sequences, with under 20% occurring once and the leading ten covering roughly 18%. Sequencing was carried out using blood. The receptors were gathered from a woman aged 18-29 years with Graves' ophthalmopathy.

The V call is TRBV2, the J call TRBJ1-5; 7 positions match TRBD1. CDR3 size: 18 residues. The germline V gene encodes CDR1 SNHLY and CDR2 FYNNEI. V lost 2 bases and J lost 0; bases outside the gene matches: 10. The CDR3 DNA is TGTGCCAGCAGTGAAACCGCCACAGGGGAAGGTAGCAATCAGCCCCAGCATTTT. It codes for CASSETATGEGSNQPQHF. The full variable domain, rest sourced from reference TRBV2 and TRBJ1-5, is EPEVTQTPSHQVTQMGQEVILRCVPISNHLYFYWYRQILGQKVEFLVSFYNNEISEKSEIFDDQFSVERPDGSNFTLKIRSTKLEDSAMYFCASSETATGEGSNQPQHFGDGTRLSIL.

This clonotype was seen only a few times. J is TRBJ1-1 and V is TRBV28; D gene ambiguous. Germline V lookup: CDR1 MDHEN, CDR2 SYDVKM. The CDR3 is 12 amino acids. V lost 4 bases and J 11 bases, leaving 14 bases between the germline ends. DNA of the CDR3: TGTGCCAGCAGTTCAGACTCTATCAAGGCTTTCTTT. It yields the protein CASSSDSIKAFF.

This clonotype was recorded a few times. The rearrangement joins TRBV4-1 to TRBJ1-6, with a tentative D call TRBD1 (5 bases). V was pared by 0 bases and J by 8 bases, with 14 bases between. The CDR3 extends over 16 amino acids. Germline CDR1 is MGHRA and CDR2 is YSYEKL. CDR3 amino acids: CASSQEHGREYSPLHF. CDR3 nucleotides: TGCGCCAGCAGCCAAGAGCACGGCAGGGAATATTCACCCCTCCACTTT.

Only a few counts were recorded for this clonotype. This rearrangement joins TRBV12-5 to TRBJ2-7; 9 nucleotides match TRBD2. Germline CDR1 LGHNT, CDR2 FRNRAP. The trim removed 4 bases at V and 0 bases at J, leaving 7 bases unmatched. This CDR3 region has 16 residues. CDR3 sequence: CASGCHSGSHSYEQYF. The CDR3 nucleotides read TGTGCTAGTGGTTGTCATAGCGGGAGTCACTCCTACGAGCAGTACTTC.

This clonotype was seen many times. The CDR3, as DNA: TGCAGTGCCCCGGGACAGGGACCTAACTATGGCTACACCTTC. Its translation: CSAPGQGPNYGYTF. J is TRBJ1-2 and V is TRBV20-1; 9 bases fit TRBD1. The germline CDR1 and CDR2 sequences are DFQATT and SNEGSKA (reference sequence). The trim removed 6 bases at V and 0 bases at J, leaving 5 bases unmatched. The length of the CDR3 is 14 residues.

This clonotype was seen more than once but under ten times. The chain couples TRBV27 to TRBJ1-2, with TRBD1 identical over 8 bases. The CDR3 extends over 15 amino acids. V lost 5 bases, J lost 5 bases, and 10 bases stayed unmatched. From germline, CDR1 is MNHEY and CDR2 SMNVEV (reference sequence). CDR3 sequence (DNA): TGTGCCAGCAGTATCCGCGGGACAGGATATTATGGCTACACCTTC. This encodes CASSIRGTGYYGYTF.

This chain links TRBV5-1 with TRBJ2-3, with D tentatively TRBD1 (6 bases). V lost 4 bases and J lost 0, with 12 bases in between. Germline V CDR1 and CDR2: SGHRS, YFSETQ. CDR3 length equals 15 residues. CDR3 amino acids: CASSPQGPSTDTQYF. In nucleotides, the CDR3 is TGCGCCAGCAGCCCACAGGGTCCTAGCACAGATACGCAGTATTTT.

As regards this clonotype: A read error may explain this, as a much larger clone is one base away. V gene TRBV9 combines with J gene TRBJ2-2; D is uncertain. Germline CDR1 and CDR2: SGDLS and YYNGEE. V was clipped by 5 bases and J by 1 base, with 9 bases between them. CDR3 length: 14 amino acids. The CDR3 loop reads CASSPIGNTGELFF. For the CDR3, the DNA is TGTGCCAGCAGTCCGATAGGGAACACCGGGGAGCTGTTTTTT.

This clonotype was seen at least ten times. The DNA for the CDR3 is TGTGCCAGCAGCCCGGGACTTTCTAGCTCCTACAATGAGCAGTTCTTC. Translating gives CASSPGLSSSYNEQFF. V is TRBV11-2 and J is TRBJ2-1; TRBD2 might be the D (6 bases). CDR3 length: 16 residues. Trimming removed 5 bases from V and 0 bases from J, with 14 bases in between. Germline V gene data show CDR1 as SGHAT and CDR2 as FQNNGV.

This clonotype has only a few counts. The chain recombines TRBV24-1 with TRBJ1-4; possible D gene TRBD1, 5 bases. V lost 1 base and J lost 3, with 14 bases in between. Per germline, CDR1 KGHDR and CDR2 SFDVKD. The CDR3 has 17 amino acids. This chain's CDR3 is CATSDLTKGMANEKLFF. The CDR3 DNA reads as TGTGCCACCAGTGATTTAACAAAGGGGATGGCTAATGAAAAACTGTTTTTT.

This chain links TRBV19 with TRBJ2-1; D gene ambiguous. CDR1 and CDR2 (germline): LNHDA, SQIVND (reference sequence). This CDR3 is built from 15 residues. The V end was cut by 3 bases, the J end by 2 bases, with 11 bases between. The CDR3 DNA sequence: TGTGCCAGTAGTATCGGTCGCGGCGCCTACAATGAGCAGTTCTTC. Translating gives CASSIGRGAYNEQFF.

This rearrangement joins TRBV7-2 to TRBJ2-7, with D uncertain. Looked up from germline, CDR1 is SGHTA and CDR2 is FQGNSA. CDR3 length equals 15 residues. With 4 bases removed from V and 2 bases from J, the gap between germline ends came to 15 bases. CDR3 nucleotide sequence: TGTGCCAGCAGCTCCATGGGTGGCAGTGCCTACGAGCAGTACTTC. This gives the protein CASSSMGGSAYEQYF.